The 10 T cell receptor beta chains below all came from one sample that was sequenced in a study of blood T cell repertoires in COVID-19 (dated by TCRdb to the early 2020s). Library generation was performed with the immunoSEQ multiplex PCR assay. This is the immuneACCESS table as TCRdb keeps it, with only in-frame sequences that have V and J called. A part of the clones is gone; compared with another copy, unresolved V genes explain less than half, and the rest is unexplained. Across this sample there are around 100,000 clones, with about 80% seen only once. The ten largest clones add up to under 15% of the sample. The sample taken for sequencing was peripheral blood. The receptors derive from a human donor in a cohort sampled during active or convalescent COVID-19.

The V and J genes are TRBV6-5 and TRBJ1-6; 9 positions match TRBD1. Unmatched junction bases numbered 10, after V lost 6 bases and J lost 10 bases. The CDR3 consists of 15 residues. Germline V lookup: CDR1 MNHEY, CDR2 SVGAGI. The CDR3 protein is CASRATGTGFSPLHF. DNA for the CDR3: TGTGCCAGCAGGGCAACCGGGACAGGGTTCTCACCCCTCCACTTT.

The genes are TRBV29-1 and TRBJ2-1; TRBD1 aligns across 8 bases. This CDR3 comprises 12 residues. V lost 8 bases to trimming and J lost 3 bases; unmatched junction nucleotides: 3. Germline V gives CDR1 SQVTM, CDR2 ANQGSEA. CDR3 sequence (DNA): TGCAGCTCCGGGACAGGCTACAATGAGCAGTTCTTC. It is translated as CSSGTGYNEQFF.

This chain joins TRBV6-5 and TRBJ2-7, with 8 bases matching TRBD1. J lost 7 bases, V lost 4 bases, and 6 bases had no gene match. In germline, CDR1 is MNHEY, CDR2 SVGAGI. CDR3 size: 13 residues. CDR3 bases: TGTGCCAGCAGTTCTCAGACAGGGGAGGAGCAGTACTTC. Translated: CASSSQTGEEQYF.

This clone appeared a few times. This chain links TRBV11-3 with TRBJ1-1; TRBD1 agrees at 9 bases. V shed 8 bases and J 4 bases; nucleotides not matched to a gene: 8. The CDR3 has 14 amino acids. CDR1 is SGHNT, CDR2 YENEEA, per germline. The CDR3: CASGQTTGGTEAFF. The CDR3 nucleotides are TGTGCCAGCGGGCAAACGACAGGGGGCACTGAAGCTTTCTTT.

The chain has TRBV5-1 and TRBJ2-3; 8 nucleotides align to TRBD2. V lost 0 bases and J lost 4; bases outside the gene matches: 7. The CDR3 sequence is 16 residues long. The germline V gene encodes CDR1 SGHRS and CDR2 YFSETQ. CDR3 coding DNA: TGCGCCAGCAGCTTGGCCGTCGGGGGGGCCGCAGATACGCAGTATTTT. The encoded protein is CASSLAVGGAADTQYF.

The rearrangement links TRBV11-2 to TRBJ2-5; 7 bases fit TRBD2. The CDR3 is 16 residues long. The germline CDR1 and CDR2 sequences are SGHAT and FQNNGV. V lost 0 bases to trimming and J lost 5 bases; unmatched junction nucleotides: 9. The CDR3 spells CASSLDLPAGGETQYF. In DNA, the CDR3 is TGTGCCAGCAGCTTAGATCTCCCTGCCGGGGGGGAGACCCAGTACTTC.

The V gene is TRBV19, the J gene TRBJ2-5; 7 bases agree with TRBD1. The germline V gene encodes CDR1 LNHDA and CDR2 SQIVND (reference sequence). The CDR3 totals 13 residues. V lost 8 bases and J lost 4; bases outside the gene matches: 7. For the CDR3, the DNA is TGTGCCAGTTCTGGGTACAGGGGAGAGACCCAGTACTTC. Protein sequence: CASSGYRGETQYF.

The V gene is TRBV2, the J gene TRBJ1-5; D not resolved. This CDR3 has 14 residues. Germline loops: CDR1 SNHLY, CDR2 FYNNEI. Trimming took off 4 bases at V and 0 bases at J, with 7 bases between the two ends. The CDR3 DNA sequence: TGTGCCAGCAGTGGTTCCTATAGCAATCAGCCCCAGCATTTT. Translating gives CASSGSYSNQPQHF.

This clone was picked up one time. The chain is built from TRBV2 and TRBJ2-1; D not certain. The germline V gene has CDR1 SNHLY and CDR2 FYNNEI. The length of the CDR3 is 13 residues. Trimming took off 8 bases at V and 0 bases at J, with 8 bases between the two ends. CDR3 in DNA: TGTGCCAGCGATTTTAGCTCCTACAATGAGCAGTTCTTC. It translates to CASDFSSYNEQFF.

The rearrangement uses TRBV7-6 and TRBJ2-7; maybe TRBD2 (5 bases). Germline CDR1 reads SGHVS; CDR2 reads FNYEAQ. The CDR3 is 13 residues long. V was shortened by 5 bases and J by 7 bases, with 15 bases between the two germline ends. This chain's CDR3 is CASSPSGSREQYF. CDR3 sequence (DNA): TGTGCCAGCAGCCCATCGGGGTCGCGAGAGCAGTACTTC.